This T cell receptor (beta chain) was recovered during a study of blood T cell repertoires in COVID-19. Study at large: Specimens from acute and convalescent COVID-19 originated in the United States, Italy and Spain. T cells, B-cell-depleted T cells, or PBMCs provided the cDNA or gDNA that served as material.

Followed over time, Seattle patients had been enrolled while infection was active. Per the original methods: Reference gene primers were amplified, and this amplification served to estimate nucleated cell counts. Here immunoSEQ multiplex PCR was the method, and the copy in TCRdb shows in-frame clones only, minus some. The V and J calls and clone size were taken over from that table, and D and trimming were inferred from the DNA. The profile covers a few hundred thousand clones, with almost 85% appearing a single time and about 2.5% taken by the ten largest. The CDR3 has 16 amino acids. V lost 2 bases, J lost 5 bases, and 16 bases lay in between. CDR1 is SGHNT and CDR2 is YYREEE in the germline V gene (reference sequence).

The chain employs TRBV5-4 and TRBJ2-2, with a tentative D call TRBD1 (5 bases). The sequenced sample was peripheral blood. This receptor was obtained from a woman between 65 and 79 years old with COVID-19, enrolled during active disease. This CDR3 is CASSLPQVGVTGELFF. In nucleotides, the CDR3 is TGTGCCAGCAGCTTACCCCAAGTAGGGGTAACCGGGGAGCTGTTTTTT.